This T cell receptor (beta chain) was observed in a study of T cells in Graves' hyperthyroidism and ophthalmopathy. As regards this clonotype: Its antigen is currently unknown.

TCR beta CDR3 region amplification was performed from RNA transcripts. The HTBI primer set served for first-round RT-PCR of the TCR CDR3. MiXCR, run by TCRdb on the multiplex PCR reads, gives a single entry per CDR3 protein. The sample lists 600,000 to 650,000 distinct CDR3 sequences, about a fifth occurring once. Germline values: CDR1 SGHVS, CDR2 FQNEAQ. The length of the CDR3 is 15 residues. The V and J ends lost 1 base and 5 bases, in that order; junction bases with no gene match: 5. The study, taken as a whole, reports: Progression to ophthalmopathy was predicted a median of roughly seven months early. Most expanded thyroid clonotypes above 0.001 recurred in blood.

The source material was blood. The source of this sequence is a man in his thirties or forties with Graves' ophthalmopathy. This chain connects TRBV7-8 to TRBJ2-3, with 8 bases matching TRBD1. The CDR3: CASSLGTGTGDTQYF. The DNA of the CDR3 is TGTGCCAGCAGCTTAGGGACAGGGACGGGAGATACGCAGTATTTT.